This T cell receptor (beta chain) was identified during a study of CD8 T cells in ankylosing spondylitis. Study-level results: Reportedly, disease-linked clones are significantly enriched in ankylosing spondylitis patients' matched synovial fluid. Earlier authors reported some of these motif variants in reactive arthritis synovial fluid and blood. For ankylosing spondylitis blood, a TCR beta motif of 8 or 9 highly homologous variants appeared characteristic.

A few counts support this clonotype. Its antigen is still unknown. The authors made TCR beta libraries by quantitative 5'-RACE with molecular barcodes. TCRdb redid the calling of the 5' RACE reads with MiXCR, one entry per CDR3 protein. Among 750,000 to 850,000 distinct CDR3 sequences, over 9.5% were seen once, and the ten largest hold 0.51%. The CDR3 spans 16 residues. CDR1 is DFQATT, CDR2 SNEGSKA, per germline (reference sequence). Sequenced: blood, either unsorted or a sorted T cell fraction (not recorded which). The rearrangement links TRBV20-1 to TRBJ2-1, with 8 bases that match TRBD1. The receptor comes from a male donor with ankylosing spondylitis. The CDR3 loop reads CSGTGSAQSSYNEQFF. The CDR3 bases are TGCTCCGGGACAGGAAGTGCTCAGAGCTCCTACAATGAGCAGTTCTTC.